A single sample gave rise to the 15 T cell receptor beta chains below, sequenced in a study of PD-L1 blockade in urothelial cancer. Time point given: pretreatment peripheral blood. Assay: immunoSEQ multiplex PCR; the TCRdb copy retains only in-frame clones and omits some. The sample holds tens of thousands of clones, roughly 84% seen once. The starting material was PBMCs, obtained around atezolizumab (anti-PD-L1) treatment. The receptor source for this set is a woman in her 70s with urothelial cancer.

The rearrangement links TRBV29-1 to TRBJ1-2; 8 bases match TRBD1. This CDR3 has 13 amino acids. Germline CDR1 and CDR2: SQVTM and ANQGSEA. V dropped 6 bases and J dropped 4; count of bases not matched to a gene: 7. CDR3 sequence reads: CSVATGEGYGYTF. CDR3 DNA: TGCAGCGTCGCGACAGGGGAAGGCTATGGCTACACCTTC. The variable domain in full, completed from reference TRBV29-1 and TRBJ1-2, reads SAVISQKPSRDICQRGTSLTIQCQVDSQVTMMFWYRQQPGQSLTLIATANQGSEATYESGFVIDKFPISRPNLTFSTLTVSNMSPEDSSIYLCSVATGEGYGYTFGSGTRLTVV.

The chain employs TRBV7-8 and TRBJ2-2; 7 bases are shared with TRBD1. J gave up 3 bases and V 3 bases, and 4 bases lay outside the gene matches. Germline CDR1 and CDR2: SGHVS and FQNEAQ. The CDR3 contains 15 residues. DNA for the CDR3: TGTGCCAGCAGCTTGCAGACAGGGCACACCGGGGAGCTGTTTTTT. This sequence encodes CASSLQTGHTGELFF.

V gene TRBV6-1 combines with J gene TRBJ1-4; 8 positions agree with TRBD1. The CDR3 extends over 14 amino acids. V trimming: 2 bases; J trimming: 8 bases; junction bases outside the gene matches: 4. Per germline, CDR1 MNHNS and CDR2 SASEGT. CDR3 DNA sequence: TGTGCCAGCAGTGAACAGGGGGCGGGAGAAAAACTGTTTTTT. Amino acid sequence: CASSEQGAGEKLFF.

The rearrangement links TRBV7-3 to TRBJ1-1; 7 bases line up with TRBD1. The V and J ends lost 4 bases and 5 bases, in that order; junction bases with no gene match: 7. The CDR3 has 14 residues. Germline CDR1 is SGHTA and CDR2 is FQGTGA. CDR3 residues: CASSSGQPGTEAFF. Written as DNA, the CDR3 is TGTGCCAGCAGCTCGGGACAGCCAGGGACTGAAGCTTTCTTT.

The rearrangement links TRBV11-2 to TRBJ2-3, with D possibly being TRBD2 (6 bases). The germline V gene encodes CDR1 SGHAT and CDR2 FQNNGV. There are 13 residues in the CDR3. V was cut by 0 bases and J by 9 bases, with 10 bases left in between. This chain's CDR3 is CASSLDLGRTQYF. The CDR3 DNA follows: TGTGCCAGCAGCTTAGATTTGGGGAGGACGCAGTATTTT.

The chain carries TRBV18 and TRBJ1-1; the match to TRBD1 covers 7 bases. The CDR3 contains 17 residues. J was trimmed by 1 base and V by 2 bases; bases with no gene match: 10. CDR1 and CDR2 from the germline V gene are KGHSH and LQKENI. The CDR3: CASSPKRGTEANTEAFF. The CDR3 DNA sequence: TGTGCCAGCTCACCAAAAAGGGGGACAGAGGCGAACACTGAAGCTTTCTTT.

The genes are TRBV27 and TRBJ2-1, with D possibly matching TRBD2 (6 bases). The CDR3 is 17 amino acids. Germline loops: CDR1 MNHEY, CDR2 SMNVEV (reference sequence). The V and J ends lost 7 bases and 9 bases respectively, with 28 bases between them. The CDR3, as DNA: TGTGCCAGCACTCCGCGGGGTACCCCCGTAAGGGTGGGTGAGCAGTTCTTC. It is translated as CASTPRGTPVRVGEQFF.

V is TRBV5-1 and J is TRBJ2-6, with D possibly TRBD1 on 5 matching bases. CDR1 and CDR2 (germline): SGHRS, YFSETQ. The germline V and J ends were trimmed by 0 bases and 0 bases, with 7 bases remaining between them. CDR3 length: 16 amino acids. The CDR3 sequence is CASSLDRFSGANVLTF. CDR3 bases: TGCGCCAGCAGCTTGGACAGGTTCTCTGGGGCCAACGTCCTGACTTTC.

The rearrangement links TRBV9 to TRBJ1-2; 7 bases line up with TRBD1. The germline V gene encodes CDR1 SGDLS and CDR2 YYNGEE. This CDR3 has 15 residues. V shed 3 bases and J 0 bases; nucleotides not matched to a gene: 5. For the CDR3, the DNA is TGTGCCAGCAGCGCTCACAGGGGTTCTAACTATGGCTACACCTTC. This sequence encodes CASSAHRGSNYGYTF.

The V and J genes are TRBV5-1 and TRBJ1-1, with 8 bases identical to TRBD1. The junction had 2 bases not matched to a gene; V was cut back by 1 base and J by 3 bases. Germline assignment: CDR1 SGHRS and CDR2 YFSETQ. The CDR3 is made up of 14 amino acids. CDR3 DNA sequence: TGCGCCAGCAGCTTGACACAGGGGGACACTGAAGCTTTCTTT. Translated, it gives CASSLTQGDTEAFF.

This clone was found a few times. The chain is built from TRBV7-3 and TRBJ2-1; TRBD2 agrees at 14 bases. CDR3 length: 15 residues. Trimming cost V 5 bases and J 10 bases; bases outside gene matches: 7. Germline CDR1 reads SGHTA; CDR2 reads FQGTGA. CDR3 amino acids: CASSPGTSGSNEQFF. The CDR3 coding sequence is TGTGCCAGCAGCCCCGGGACTAGCGGGAGCAACGAGCAGTTCTTC.

The chain uses TRBV27 and TRBJ2-7, with 7 bases that match TRBD2. The CDR3 length is 14 residues. The J segment lost 2 bases and the V segment lost 6 bases, leaving 7 bases of the junction unmatched. Germline lookup yields CDR1 MNHEY and CDR2 SMNVEV (reference sequence). DNA of the CDR3: TGTGCCAGCAGAAGGGGACTACTAACCTACGAGCAGTACTTC. Protein: CASRRGLLTYEQYF.

The V and J genes are TRBV7-9 and TRBJ2-1; 8 bases fit TRBD2. Germline V CDR1 and CDR2: SEHNR, FQNEAQ (reference sequence). J was trimmed by 0 bases and V by 5 bases; bases with no gene match: 15. CDR3 length: 19 residues. This CDR3 is CASSLASGLVPPSYNEQFF. Here the CDR3 DNA reads TGTGCCAGCAGCCTTGCCTCGGGACTAGTCCCTCCCTCCTACAATGAGCAGTTCTTC.

The rearrangement links TRBV5-1 to TRBJ2-3, with TRBD2 matching over 8 bases. The CDR3 totals 21 residues. Per the germline V gene, CDR1 is SGHRS and CDR2 is YFSETQ. Trimming at V came to 2 bases and at J to 2 bases, leaving 22 bases not matched to a gene. CDR3 nucleotide sequence: TGCGCCAGCAGCTTCCGCCGGGGCTCGTTTAGATTAGCGGGGTACACAGATACGCAGTATTTT. Translating it yields CASSFRRGSFRLAGYTDTQYF.

The chain employs TRBV11-2 and TRBJ1-5; 9 bases fit TRBD1. In germline, CDR1 is SGHAT, CDR2 FQNNGV. The J segment lost 2 bases and the V segment lost 5 bases, leaving 4 bases of the junction unmatched. CDR3 length: 15 residues. For the CDR3, the DNA is TGTGCCAGCAGCGAACAGGGGGCCGGCAATCAGCCCCAGCATTTT. This encodes CASSEQGAGNQPQHF. Complete variable domain (other parts from reference TRBV11-2 and TRBJ1-5): EAGVAQSPRYKIIEKRQSVAFWCNPISGHATLYWYQQILGQGPKLLIQFQNNGVVDDSQLPKDRFSAERLKGVDSTLKIQPAKLEDSAVYLCASSEQGAGNQPQHFGDGTRLSIL.